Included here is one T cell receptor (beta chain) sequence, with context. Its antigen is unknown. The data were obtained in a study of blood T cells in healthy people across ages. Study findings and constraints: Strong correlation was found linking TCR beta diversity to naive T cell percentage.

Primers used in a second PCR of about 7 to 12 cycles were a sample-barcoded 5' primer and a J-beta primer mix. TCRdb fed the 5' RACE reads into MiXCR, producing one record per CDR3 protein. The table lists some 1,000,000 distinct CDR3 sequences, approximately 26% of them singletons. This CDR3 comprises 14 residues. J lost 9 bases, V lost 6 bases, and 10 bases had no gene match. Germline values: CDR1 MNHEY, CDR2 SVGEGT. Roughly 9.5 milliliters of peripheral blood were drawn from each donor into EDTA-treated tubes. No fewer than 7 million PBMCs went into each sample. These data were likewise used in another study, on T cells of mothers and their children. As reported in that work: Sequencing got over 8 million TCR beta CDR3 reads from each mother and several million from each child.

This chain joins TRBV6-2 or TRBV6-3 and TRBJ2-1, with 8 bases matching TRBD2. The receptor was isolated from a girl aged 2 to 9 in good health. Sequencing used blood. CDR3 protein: CASRRPLGLGEQFF. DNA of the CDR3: TGTGCCAGCAGACGACCCTTGGGACTAGGTGAGCAGTTCTTC.